The entry below describes one T cell receptor beta chain. The antigen remains undetermined. All TRB cDNA libraries came from 5' RACE performed with UMI labels. From the 5' RACE reads, TCRdb lists one entry per CDR3 protein and no DNA. This listing includes about 130,000 distinct CDR3 sequences. This sample stems from a study of CXCR3-negative and CXCR3-positive naive CD8 T cells. Study observations and caveats: Researchers report that CXCR3-positive naive cells carry more hydrophobic TRB CDR3s than CXCR3-negative naive cells.

The V gene's germline CDR1 is DFQATT and CDR2 SNEGSKA (reference sequence). This CDR3 region has 18 residues. This TCR derives from a human donor in good health. Some clones in this sample may be carry-over from other donors' samples. The rearrangement links TRBV20-1 to TRBJ2-1; as DNA is missing, the TRBD2 call by TCRdb cannot be tested. Sequenced input: naive CXCR3+ CD8+ T cells from blood. The subset denotes: CD45RO-CCR7+CD27+CD95- naive CD8+ T cells expressing CXCR3 (TNR3+). The CDR3 sequence: CSARDPIPTGTSFLEQFF.